The 24 T cell receptor beta chains reported below all come from one sample, sequenced in a study of T cells in tumors after PD-1 blockade. Repertoires were generated with immunoSEQ multiplex PCR, while TCRdb's copy carries only in-frame clones and drops some. The data hold 55,000 to 65,000 clones, with around 77% observed a single time. The specimen was PBMCs, collected before anti-PD-1 treatment. Receptors were obtained from a human donor with basal cell carcinoma.

The chain recombines TRBV2 with TRBJ1-4; 7 bases align to TRBD1. This CDR3 has 15 residues. J lost 7 bases, V lost 1 base, and 6 bases had no gene match. CDR1 and CDR2 (germline): SNHLY, FYNNEI. CDR3 amino acids: CASSEVGRGIEKLFF. CDR3 coding DNA: TGTGCCAGCAGTGAAGTGGGCAGGGGGATTGAAAAACTGTTTTTT. Using reference TRBV2 and TRBJ1-4 for the parts outside the CDR3, the full variable domain is EPEVTQTPSHQVTQMGQEVILRCVPISNHLYFYWYRQILGQKVEFLVSFYNNEISEKSEIFDDQFSVERPDGSNFTLKIRSTKLEDSAMYFCASSEVGRGIEKLFFGSGTQLSVL.

This chain links TRBV30 with TRBJ1-6; 7 positions match TRBD1. V gave up 0 bases and J gave up 9 bases; unmatched junction bases: 5. CDR1 and CDR2 (germline): GTSNPN, SVGIG (reference sequence). The CDR3 extends over 14 amino acids. The CDR3 is CAWSVRQGISPLHF. In DNA, the CDR3 is TGTGCCTGGAGTGTAAGACAGGGAATTTCACCCCTCCACTTT.

The chain carries TRBV7-2 and TRBJ2-3, with D hard to call. The germline V and J ends were trimmed by 2 bases and 2 bases, with 11 bases remaining between them. The length of the CDR3 is 15 residues. Germline values: CDR1 SGHTA, CDR2 FQGNSA. CDR3 bases: TGTGCCAGCAGCTTAAGTGGTGGGTTCACAGATACGCAGTATTTT. Its translation is CASSLSGGFTDTQYF.

This clone was counted a few times. The chain combines TRBV19 with TRBJ1-6; tentative D call: TRBD1 (5 bases). The CDR3 extends over 16 amino acids. Trimming removed 0 bases at V and 7 bases at J, with 13 bases between. From germline, CDR1 is LNHDA and CDR2 SQIVND (reference sequence). The CDR3 spells CASSIDIGTGNSPLHF. CDR3 in DNA: TGTGCCAGTAGTATAGATATAGGGACTGGGAATTCACCCCTCCACTTT.

In this sample, this clone turned up a few times. This chain links TRBV29-1 with TRBJ2-7; perhaps TRBD1 as D (5 bases). The CDR3 consists of 11 residues. Deletions cut 2 bases from V and 4 bases from J, with 6 bases between. Germline V gives CDR1 SQVTM, CDR2 ANQGSEA. The CDR3 spells CSVEQGYEQYF. The CDR3 bases are TGCAGCGTTGAACAGGGATACGAGCAGTACTTC.

The chain couples TRBV7-9 to TRBJ1-3, with 8 bases that match TRBD1. From germline, CDR1 is SEHNR and CDR2 FQNEAQ (reference sequence). There are 17 residues in the CDR3. V dropped 3 bases and J dropped 4; count of bases not matched to a gene: 11. This CDR3 reads CASSLGMQGALGNTIYF. The CDR3 DNA follows: TGTGCCAGCAGCTTGGGGATGCAGGGGGCGTTAGGAAACACCATATATTTT.

This clone occurred a few times. Because it lacks the conserved phenylalanine or tryptophan at the end, this CDR3 is likely a read error. Because the CDR3's place on the DNA is in doubt, the DNA is left out and the CDR3 is given as listed by TCRdb. The rearrangement uses TRBV2 and TRBJ2-7; the table's D call TRBD1 went unverified against the DNA. The CDR3 has 10 amino acids, counting both end residues. CDR1 and CDR2 (germline): SNHLY, FYNNEI. The CDR3 sequence is CASSEPGQGR.

This chain connects TRBV3-1 (or the pseudogene TRBV3-2) to TRBJ2-7, with 10 bases lining up with TRBD1. The CDR3 is 16 amino acids. V lost 1 base and J lost 2; bases outside the gene matches: 5. Germline lookup yields CDR1 LGHDT and CDR2 YNNKEL (reference sequence). The DNA for the CDR3 is TGTGCCAGCAGCCAAGTTCGAGGGACAGGGGCCTACGAGCAGTACTTC. This gives the protein CASSQVRGTGAYEQYF.

The CDR3 coding sequence is TGTGCCAGCAGCCACAGAACCTTCAAGGACTGGAACACTGAAGCTTTCTTT. It is translated as CASSHRTFKDWNTEAFF. The gene calls are TRBV7-2 and TRBJ1-1, with D uncertain. There are 17 residues in the CDR3. Germline-derived CDR1 and CDR2 are SGHTA and FQGNSA. Trimming removed 5 bases from V and 1 base from J, with 20 bases in between.

The V gene is TRBV19, the J gene TRBJ2-7, with D perhaps given as TRBD1 or TRBD2 (5 bases each). V shed 6 bases and J shed 1 base, with 16 bases lying between them. Per the germline V gene, CDR1 is LNHDA and CDR2 is SQIVND (reference sequence). The CDR3 covers 15 residues. CDR3 protein: CASSARVGDSYEQYF. Here the CDR3 DNA reads TGTGCCAGTAGCGCCAGGGTGGGGGATTCCTACGAGCAGTACTTC. Combining the CDR3 with reference TRBV19 and TRBJ2-7 gives the whole variable domain DGGITQSPKYLFRKEGQNVTLSCEQNLNHDAMYWYRQDPGQGLRLIYYSQIVNDFQKGDIAEGYSVSREKKESFPLTVTSAQKNPTAFYLCASSARVGDSYEQYFGPGTRLTVT.

The V and J genes are TRBV3-1 (or the pseudogene TRBV3-2) and TRBJ2-2; TRBD2 agrees at 12 bases. After removal of 10 bases from V and 4 bases from J, the junction contained 7 bases not matched to a gene. The CDR3 loop spans 15 amino acids. Germline values: CDR1 LGHDT, CDR2 YNNKEL (reference sequence). The CDR3, as DNA: TGTGCCACGCGTCTAGCGGGGGGGGGCACCGGGGAGCTGTTTTTT. Its protein product is CATRLAGGGTGELFF.

V and J are TRBV10-3 and TRBJ2-1; D call uncertain. This CDR3 comprises 11 residues. Germline V gene lookup returns CDR1 ENHRY and CDR2 SYGVKD. V was clipped by 2 bases and J by 8 bases, with 4 bases between them. CDR3 in DNA: TGTGCCATCAGTGAGGGCGATGAGCAGTTCTTC. It yields the protein CAISEGDEQFF.

This sequence joins TRBV19 and TRBJ1-2; no reliable D call. This CDR3 has 14 residues. Germline V CDR1 and CDR2: LNHDA, SQIVND (reference sequence). With 3 bases removed from V and 7 bases from J, the gap between germline ends came to 15 bases. The CDR3 loop reads CASSIWKDLRGYTF. Here the CDR3 DNA reads TGTGCCAGTAGTATTTGGAAGGACCTCCGTGGCTACACCTTC.

This chain uses TRBV7-8 with TRBJ1-2; no clear D. Germline values: CDR1 SGHVS, CDR2 FQNEAQ. This CDR3 contains 14 residues. Trimming shortened V by 5 bases and J by 1 base, and 11 bases separated the two germline ends. The CDR3 protein is CASSPRVGNYGYTF. The CDR3 coding sequence is TGTGCCAGCAGCCCAAGGGTGGGTAACTATGGCTACACCTTC.

The V and J genes are TRBV5-5 and TRBJ1-1, with D unclear. The CDR3 contains 13 residues. Trimming pared 3 bases from V and 3 bases from J, leaving 9 bases between. Looked up from germline, CDR1 is SGHKS and CDR2 is YYEKEE (reference sequence). The CDR3 here is CASSSGGYTEAFF. CDR3 nucleotides: TGTGCCAGCAGCTCTGGAGGATACACTGAAGCTTTCTTT.

The rearrangement joins TRBV6-2 or TRBV6-3 to TRBJ2-1; tentatively, D is TRBD2 (6 bases). This CDR3 has 14 residues. Germline lookup yields CDR1 MNHEY and CDR2 SVGEGT. V dropped 3 bases and J dropped 6 bases, with 12 bases sitting between them. CDR3 DNA sequence: TGTGCCAGCAGTTATGGGGACTGGGGCAATGAGCAGTTCTTC. Translated: CASSYGDWGNEQFF.

The chain couples TRBV13 to TRBJ1-2; 9 bases are shared with TRBD1. CDR1 PRHDT and CDR2 FYEKMQ come from the germline V gene (reference sequence). The CDR3 length is 13 residues. After removal of 4 bases from V and 6 bases from J, the junction contained 3 bases not matched to a gene. The CDR3 nucleotides are TGTGCCAGCAGCTCTAGGACAGGGGATGGCTACACCTTC. Residues: CASSSRTGDGYTF.

The chain is built from TRBV19 and TRBJ1-2, with D tentatively TRBD1 (5 bases). Germline CDR1 reads LNHDA; CDR2 reads SQIVND (reference sequence). This CDR3 is 13 amino acids long. V was pared by 7 bases and J by 8 bases, with 17 bases between. The CDR3 DNA sequence: TGTGCCAGTAATAACCCTCCGGGGCAAGGCTACACCTTC. Translating gives CASNNPPGQGYTF.

The rearrangement joins TRBV19 to TRBJ1-4; no clear D gene. V gave up 5 bases and J gave up 7 bases, with 11 bases separating them. Germline values: CDR1 LNHDA, CDR2 SQIVND (reference sequence). The CDR3 loop spans 13 amino acids. For the CDR3, the DNA is TGTGCCAGTAGTGTACAATGGGGTGAAAAACTGTTTTTT. This translates into CASSVQWGEKLFF.

For this clone: The sample contains more than one DNA sequence encoding this CDR3. V is TRBV6-5 and J is TRBJ2-7, with 9 bases matching TRBD2. The CDR3 runs to 15 residues. Germline trimming cut 2 bases from V and 0 bases from J; bases unmatched to any gene: 2. The germline V gene encodes CDR1 MNHEY and CDR2 SVGAGI. CDR3 residues: CASSYGRGGSYEQYF. DNA for the CDR3: TGTGCCAGCAGTTACGGGCGGGGGGGCTCCTACGAGCAGTACTTC.

The chain is built from TRBV5-1 and TRBJ1-1, with no clear D. This CDR3 comprises 15 residues. The germline V gene encodes CDR1 SGHRS and CDR2 YFSETQ. V lost 0 bases, J lost 0 bases, and 9 bases lay in between. DNA for the CDR3: TGCGCCAGCAGCTTGGTAGAGGGAATGAACACTGAAGCTTTCTTT. Translated, it gives CASSLVEGMNTEAFF.

This chain links TRBV7-3 with TRBJ2-3, with D uncertain. Looked up from germline, CDR1 is SGHTA and CDR2 is FQGTGA. This CDR3 spans 14 amino acids. The germline V and J ends were trimmed by 4 bases and 5 bases, with 13 bases remaining between them. This CDR3 reads CASSSHSHLDTQYF. The CDR3 coding sequence is TGTGCCAGCAGCTCCCACTCCCACTTAGATACGCAGTATTTT.

This clone was observed a single time. This sequence joins TRBV30 and TRBJ1-6, with 7 bases that match TRBD1. With V trimmed by 0 bases and J by 6 bases, 5 bases remained unmatched. Germline V gives CDR1 GTSNPN, CDR2 SVGIG (reference sequence). The CDR3 loop spans 15 amino acids. CDR3 protein: CAWSVLTGLNSPLHF. CDR3 DNA sequence: TGTGCCTGGAGTGTCTTGACAGGGCTTAATTCACCCCTCCACTTT.

The chain recombines TRBV11-3 with TRBJ1-4; possible D gene TRBD1, 6 bases. The CDR3 covers 15 residues. Germline lookup yields CDR1 SGHNT and CDR2 YENEEA. V lost 3 bases and J 8 bases, leaving 16 bases between the germline ends. The CDR3 loop reads CASSFRGQQGEKLFF. For the CDR3, the DNA is TGTGCCAGCAGCTTTCGGGGGCAACAGGGAGAAAAACTGTTTTTT.